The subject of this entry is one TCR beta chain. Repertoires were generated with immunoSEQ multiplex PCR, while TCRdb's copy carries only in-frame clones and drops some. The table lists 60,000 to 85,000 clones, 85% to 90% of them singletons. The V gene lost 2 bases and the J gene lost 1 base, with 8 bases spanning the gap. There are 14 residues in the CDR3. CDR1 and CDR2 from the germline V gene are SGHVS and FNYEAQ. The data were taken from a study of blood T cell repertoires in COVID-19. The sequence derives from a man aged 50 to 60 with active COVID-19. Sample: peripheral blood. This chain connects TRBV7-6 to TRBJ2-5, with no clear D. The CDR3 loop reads CASSLFNTQETQYF. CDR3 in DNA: TGTGCCAGCAGCTTATTTAACACCCAAGAGACCCAGTACTTC.